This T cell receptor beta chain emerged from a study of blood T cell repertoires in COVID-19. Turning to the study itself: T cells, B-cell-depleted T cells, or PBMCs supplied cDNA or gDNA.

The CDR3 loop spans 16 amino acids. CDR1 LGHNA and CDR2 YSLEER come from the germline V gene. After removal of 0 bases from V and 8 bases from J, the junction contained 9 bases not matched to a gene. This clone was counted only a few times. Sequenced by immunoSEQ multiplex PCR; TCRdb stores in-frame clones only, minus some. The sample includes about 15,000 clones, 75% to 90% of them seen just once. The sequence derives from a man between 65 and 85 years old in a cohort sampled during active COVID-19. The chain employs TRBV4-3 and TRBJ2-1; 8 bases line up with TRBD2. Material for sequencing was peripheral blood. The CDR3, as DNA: TGCGCCAGCAGCCAAGAAGGGACGGGAGGGTACCATGAGCAGTTCTTC. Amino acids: CASSQEGTGGYHEQFF.